This T cell receptor (beta chain) was sequenced for a study of blood T cell repertoires in COVID-19. Across the study: Researchers got acute and convalescent COVID-19 samples from the United States, Italy and Spain. T cells, B-cell-depleted T cells, or PBMCs supplied cDNA or gDNA.

The CDR3 has 14 residues. Germline V CDR1 and CDR2: MNHEY, SVGEGT. Trimming left V 4 bases short and J 9 bases short, with 19 bases between. The assay was immunoSEQ multiplex PCR, and TCRdb's table has in-frame clones only and misses some. The table includes some 120,000 clones, roughly 91% detected once. Sequencing was carried out using peripheral blood. This sequence originates from a human donor in a cohort sampled during active COVID-19. The J gene is TRBJ2-7, the V gene TRBV6-2 or TRBV6-3; TRBD1 might be the D (6 bases). In DNA form, the CDR3 reads TGTGCCAGCAGTTCTACCGGACAGCCTAGTGGGCAGTACTTC. This translates into CASSSTGQPSGQYF.